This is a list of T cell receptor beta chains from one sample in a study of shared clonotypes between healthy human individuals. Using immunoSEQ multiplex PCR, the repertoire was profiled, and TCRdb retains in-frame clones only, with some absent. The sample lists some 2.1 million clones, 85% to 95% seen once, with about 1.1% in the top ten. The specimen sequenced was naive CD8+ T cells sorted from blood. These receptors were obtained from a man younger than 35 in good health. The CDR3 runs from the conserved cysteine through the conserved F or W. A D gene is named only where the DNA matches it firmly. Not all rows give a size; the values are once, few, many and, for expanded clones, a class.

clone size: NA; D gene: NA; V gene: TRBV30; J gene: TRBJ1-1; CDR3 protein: CAWSVRVGITEAFF; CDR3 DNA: TGTGCCTGGAGTGTACGGGTTGGGATTACTGAAGCTTTCTTT
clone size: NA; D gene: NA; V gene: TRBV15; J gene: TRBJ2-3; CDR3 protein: CATSRVWEGTDTQYF; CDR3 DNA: TGTGCCACCAGCAGAGTTTGGGAGGGCACAGATACGCAGTATTTT
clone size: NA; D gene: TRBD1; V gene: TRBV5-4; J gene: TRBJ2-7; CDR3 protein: CASSGLLGQGAEQYF; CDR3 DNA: TGTGCCAGCAGCGGTCTCCTGGGACAGGGTGCCGAGCAGTACTTC
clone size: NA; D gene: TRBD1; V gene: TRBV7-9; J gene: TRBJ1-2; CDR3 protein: CASSVSGVGQGSGYTF; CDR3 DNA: TGTGCCAGCAGCGTATCCGGTGTGGGACAGGGGTCTGGCTACACCTTC
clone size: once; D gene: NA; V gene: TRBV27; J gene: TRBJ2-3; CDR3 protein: CASSLSGVAGTDTQYF; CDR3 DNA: TGTGCCAGCAGTTTATCGGGGGTAGCCGGCACAGATACGCAGTATTTT
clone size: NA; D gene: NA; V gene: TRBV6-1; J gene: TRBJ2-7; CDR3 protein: CASSEPPGRDSYEQYF; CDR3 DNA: TGTGCCAGCAGTGAACCCCCAGGCAGGGACTCCTACGAGCAGTACTTC
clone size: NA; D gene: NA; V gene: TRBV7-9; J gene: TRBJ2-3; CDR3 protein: CASSPSAIPSTDTQYF; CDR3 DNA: TGTGCCAGCAGCCCGTCGGCCATCCCTAGCACAGATACGCAGTATTTT
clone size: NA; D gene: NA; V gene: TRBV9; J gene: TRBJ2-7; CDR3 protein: CASSVASASSYEQYF; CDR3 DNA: TGTGCCAGCAGCGTAGCCAGCGCGTCCTCCTACGAGCAGTACTTC
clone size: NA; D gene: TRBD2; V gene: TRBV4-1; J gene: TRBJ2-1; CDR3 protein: CASSQEAGLADEQFF; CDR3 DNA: TGCGCCAGCAGCCAAGAAGCGGGACTAGCGGATGAGCAGTTCTTC
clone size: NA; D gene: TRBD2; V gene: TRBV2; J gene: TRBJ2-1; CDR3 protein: CASSQTSGREMNEQFF; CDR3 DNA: TGTGCCAGCAGTCAGACTAGCGGGAGGGAAATGAATGAGCAGTTCTTC
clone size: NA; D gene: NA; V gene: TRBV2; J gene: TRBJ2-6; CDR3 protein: CASSGWVPGANVLTF; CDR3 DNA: TGTGCCAGCAGTGGGTGGGTCCCTGGGGCCAACGTCCTGACTTTC
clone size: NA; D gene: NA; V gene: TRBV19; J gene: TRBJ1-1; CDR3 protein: CASSITGSHTEAFF; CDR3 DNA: TGTGCCAGTAGTATAACTGGGTCCCACACTGAAGCTTTCTTT
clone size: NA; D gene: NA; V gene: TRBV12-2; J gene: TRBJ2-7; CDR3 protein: CASRLRGSWGYEQYF; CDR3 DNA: TGTGCAAGTCGCTTAAGGGGTAGTTGGGGTTACGAGCAGTACTTC
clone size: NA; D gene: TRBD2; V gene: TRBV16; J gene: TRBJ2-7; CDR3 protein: CASSQSRGRSYEQYF; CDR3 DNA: TGTGCCAGCAGCCAATCGCGCGGGAGATCCTACGAGCAGTACTTC
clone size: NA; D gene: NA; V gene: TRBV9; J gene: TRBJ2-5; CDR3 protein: CASSVWGGETQYF; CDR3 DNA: TGTGCCAGCAGCGTATGGGGTGGGGAGACCCAGTACTTC
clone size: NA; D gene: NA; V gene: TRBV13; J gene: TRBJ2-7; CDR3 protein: CASSPLGGGTYEQYF; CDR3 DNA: TGTGCCAGCAGCCCATTGGGGGGGGGCACCTACGAGCAGTACTTC
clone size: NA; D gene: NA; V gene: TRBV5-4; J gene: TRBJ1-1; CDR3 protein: CASSFSGTNTEAFF; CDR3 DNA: TGTGCCAGCAGCTTTTCAGGGACGAACACTGAAGCTTTCTTT
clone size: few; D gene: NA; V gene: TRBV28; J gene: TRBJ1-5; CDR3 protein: CASSSEQPQHF; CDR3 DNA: TGTGCCAGCAGTTCCGAGCAGCCCCAGCATTTT
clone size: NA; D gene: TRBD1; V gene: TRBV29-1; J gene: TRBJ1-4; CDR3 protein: CSARRQGWDEKLFF; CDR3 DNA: TGCAGCGCCCGACGACAGGGATGGGATGAAAAACTGTTTTTT
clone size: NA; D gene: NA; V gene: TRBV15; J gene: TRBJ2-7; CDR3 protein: CATSAAGAREQYF; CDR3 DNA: TGTGCCACCAGTGCGGCAGGGGCCCGCGAGCAGTACTTC
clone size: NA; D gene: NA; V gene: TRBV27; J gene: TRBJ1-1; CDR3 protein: CASSRTDAVLDTEAFF; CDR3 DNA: TGTGCCAGCAGCCGCACAGACGCCGTGTTAGACACTGAAGCTTTCTTT
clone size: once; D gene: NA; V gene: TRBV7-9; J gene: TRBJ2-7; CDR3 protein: CASSLETYLEQYF; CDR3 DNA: TGTGCCAGCAGCTTAGAGACCTACCTGGAGCAGTACTTC
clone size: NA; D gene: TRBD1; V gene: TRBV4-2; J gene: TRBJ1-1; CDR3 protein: CASSPEPGQGMNTEAFF; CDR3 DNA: TGTGCCAGCAGCCCGGAACCGGGACAGGGGATGAACACTGAAGCTTTCTTT
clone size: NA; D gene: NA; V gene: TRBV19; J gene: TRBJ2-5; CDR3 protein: CASSTPTGWETQYF; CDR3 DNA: TGTGCCAGTAGTACTCCGACAGGCTGGGAGACCCAGTACTTC
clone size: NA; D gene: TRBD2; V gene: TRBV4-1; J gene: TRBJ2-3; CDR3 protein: CASSQETTGGYTQYF; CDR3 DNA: TGCGCCAGCAGCCAAGAGACTACCGGGGGGTATACGCAGTATTTT
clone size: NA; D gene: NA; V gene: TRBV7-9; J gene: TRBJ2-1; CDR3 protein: CASSPGTYNEQFF; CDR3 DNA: TGTGCCAGCAGCCCGGGTACCTACAATGAGCAGTTCTTC
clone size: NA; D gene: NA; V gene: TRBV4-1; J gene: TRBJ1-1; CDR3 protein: CASSQDGSLNTEAFF; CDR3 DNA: TGCGCCAGCAGCCAAGATGGCAGTCTGAACACTGAAGCTTTCTTT
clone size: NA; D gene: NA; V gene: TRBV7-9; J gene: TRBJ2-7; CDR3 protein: CASSWGTSYEQYF; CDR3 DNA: TGTGCCAGCAGCTGGGGGACATCCTACGAGCAGTACTTC
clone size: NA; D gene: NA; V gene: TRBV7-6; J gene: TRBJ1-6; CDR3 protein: CASSLGGNNSPLHF; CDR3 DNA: TGTGCCAGCAGCCTCGGGGGAAATAATTCACCCCTCCACTTT
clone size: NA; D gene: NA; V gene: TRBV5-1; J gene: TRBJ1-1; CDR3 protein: CASSLSAPGTEAFF; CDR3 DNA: TGCGCCAGCAGCTTAAGCGCCCCAGGGACTGAAGCTTTCTTT
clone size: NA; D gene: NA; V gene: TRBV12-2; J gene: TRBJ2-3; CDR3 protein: CASRLVDSYTDTQYF; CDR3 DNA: TGTGCAAGTCGCTTAGTGGACAGCTACACAGATACGCAGTATTTT
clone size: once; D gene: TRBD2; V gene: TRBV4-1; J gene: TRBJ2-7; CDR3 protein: CASSQFSGGESYEQYF; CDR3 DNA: TGCGCCAGCAGCCAGTTTAGCGGGGGGGAGTCCTACGAGCAGTACTTC
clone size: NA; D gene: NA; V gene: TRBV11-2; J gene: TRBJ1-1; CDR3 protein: CASSFQRSPEAFF; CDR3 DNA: TGTGCCAGCAGCTTCCAAAGGTCCCCTGAAGCTTTCTTT
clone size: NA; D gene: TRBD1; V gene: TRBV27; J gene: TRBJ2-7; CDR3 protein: CASSLTQGAWEQYF; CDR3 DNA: TGTGCCAGCAGTTTAACTCAGGGGGCGTGGGAGCAGTACTTC
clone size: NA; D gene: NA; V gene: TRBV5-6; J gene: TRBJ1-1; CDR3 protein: CASSLDRSEAFF; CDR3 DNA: TGTGCCAGCAGCTTGGACAGAAGTGAAGCTTTCTTT
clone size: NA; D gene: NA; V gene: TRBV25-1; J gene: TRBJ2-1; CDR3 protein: CASSDRTVWGANEQFF; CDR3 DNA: TGTGCCAGCAGTGATCGGACAGTGTGGGGGGCCAATGAGCAGTTCTTC
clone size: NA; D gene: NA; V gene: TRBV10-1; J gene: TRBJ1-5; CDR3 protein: CASSESQGGGDQPQHF; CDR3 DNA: TGCGCCAGCAGTGAGTCGCAGGGTGGGGGTGATCAGCCCCAGCATTTT
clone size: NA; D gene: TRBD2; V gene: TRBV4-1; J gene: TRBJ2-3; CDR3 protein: CASSLRTSASTDTQYF; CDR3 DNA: TGCGCCAGCAGCCTTCGGACTAGCGCGAGCACAGATACGCAGTATTTT
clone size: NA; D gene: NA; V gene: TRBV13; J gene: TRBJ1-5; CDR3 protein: CASSTTHSERQPPQAQHF; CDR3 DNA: TGTGCCAGCAGCACGACCCACTCGGAACGGCAGCCACCCCAGGCCCAGCATTTT
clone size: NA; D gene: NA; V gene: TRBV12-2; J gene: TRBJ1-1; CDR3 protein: CASRLAGQPGPQNTEAFF; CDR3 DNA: TGTGCAAGTCGCTTAGCGGGGCAGCCCGGCCCTCAGAACACTGAAGCTTTCTTT
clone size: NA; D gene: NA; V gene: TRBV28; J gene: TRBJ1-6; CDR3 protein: CASSPGTLYNSPLHF; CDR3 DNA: TGTGCCAGCAGCCCGGGAACGTTATATAATTCACCCCTCCACTTT
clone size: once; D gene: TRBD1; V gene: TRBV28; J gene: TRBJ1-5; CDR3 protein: CASSLSRVGQGNQPQHF; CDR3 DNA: TGTGCCAGCAGTTTATCCCGGGTGGGACAGGGGAACCAGCCCCAGCATTTT
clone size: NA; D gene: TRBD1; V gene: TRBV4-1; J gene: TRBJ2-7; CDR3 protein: CASSHHGTGKDEQYF; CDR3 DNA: TGCGCCAGCAGCCATCACGGGACAGGGAAGGACGAGCAGTACTTC
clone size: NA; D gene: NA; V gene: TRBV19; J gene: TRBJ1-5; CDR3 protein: CASSMEAEGGQPQHF; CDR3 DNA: TGTGCCAGTAGTATGGAGGCGGAAGGAGGTCAGCCCCAGCATTTT
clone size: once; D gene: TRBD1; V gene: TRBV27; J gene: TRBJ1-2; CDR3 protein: CASRETGETYGYTF; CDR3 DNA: TGTGCCAGCAGGGAGACAGGGGAGACCTATGGCTACACCTTC
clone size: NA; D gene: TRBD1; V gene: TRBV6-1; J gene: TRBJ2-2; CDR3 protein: CASSDPEGAPNTGELFF; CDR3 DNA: TGTGCCAGCAGTGACCCCGAGGGGGCCCCGAACACCGGGGAGCTGTTTTTT
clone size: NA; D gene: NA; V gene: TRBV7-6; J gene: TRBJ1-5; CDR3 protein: CASSWGESNQPQHF; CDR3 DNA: TGTGCCAGCAGCTGGGGGGAGAGCAATCAGCCCCAGCATTTT
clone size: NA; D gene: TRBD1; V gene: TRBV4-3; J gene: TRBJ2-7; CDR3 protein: CASSPNRGYEQYF; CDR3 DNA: TGCGCCAGCAGCCCTAACAGGGGCTACGAGCAGTACTTC
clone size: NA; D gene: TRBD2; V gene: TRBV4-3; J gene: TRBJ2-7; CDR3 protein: CASSPTLAGGYEQYF; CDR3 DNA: TGCGCCAGCAGCCCTACGCTAGCGGGAGGTTACGAGCAGTACTTC
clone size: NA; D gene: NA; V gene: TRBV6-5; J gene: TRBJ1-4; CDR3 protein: CASSSSLGGEKLFF; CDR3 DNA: TGTGCCAGCAGTTCCTCGCTGGGTGGTGAAAAACTGTTTTTT
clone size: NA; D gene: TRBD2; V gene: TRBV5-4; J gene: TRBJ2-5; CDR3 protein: CASSRGLAEETQYF; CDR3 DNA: TGTGCCAGCAGCAGGGGACTAGCGGAAGAGACCCAGTACTTC
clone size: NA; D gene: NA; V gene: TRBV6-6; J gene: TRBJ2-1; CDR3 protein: CASSTPGTTHEQFF; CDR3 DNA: TGTGCCAGCAGTACCCCCGGGACGACGCATGAGCAGTTCTTC
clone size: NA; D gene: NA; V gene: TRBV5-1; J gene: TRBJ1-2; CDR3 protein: CASSLEAGVNYGYTF; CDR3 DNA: TGCGCCAGCAGCTTGGAAGCTGGGGTTAACTATGGCTACACCTTC